This TCR beta chain came from a study of technical replicates of blood from several donors. The CDR3 has 14 amino acids. V was shortened by 0 bases and J by 5 bases, with 12 bases between the two germline ends. Germline CDR1 reads SGHRS; CDR2 reads YFSETQ. TCRdb keeps only in-frame clones here, not all; method: immunoSEQ multiplex PCR. The data contain about 63,000 clones, about 88% of them singletons. Source material: PBMCs. The clonotype originates from a human donor in good health. Some clones in this sample may be carry-over from other donors' samples. J is TRBJ2-7 and V is TRBV5-1, with D perhaps matching TRBD2 (6 bases). CDR3 residues: CASSLEDGGHEQYF. The CDR3 DNA reads as TGCGCCAGCAGCTTGGAGGACGGGGGTCACGAGCAGTACTTC.